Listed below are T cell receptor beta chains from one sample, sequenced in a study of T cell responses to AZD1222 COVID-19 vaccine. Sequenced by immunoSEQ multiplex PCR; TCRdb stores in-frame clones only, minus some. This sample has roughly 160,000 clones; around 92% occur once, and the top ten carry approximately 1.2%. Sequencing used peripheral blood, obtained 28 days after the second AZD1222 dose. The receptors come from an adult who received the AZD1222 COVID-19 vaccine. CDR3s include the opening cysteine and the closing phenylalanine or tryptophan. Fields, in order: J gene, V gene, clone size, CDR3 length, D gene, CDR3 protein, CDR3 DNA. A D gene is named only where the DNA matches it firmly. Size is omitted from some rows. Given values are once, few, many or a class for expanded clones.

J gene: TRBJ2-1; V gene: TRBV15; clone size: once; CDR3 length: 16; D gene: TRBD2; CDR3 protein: CATSSWSGITYNEQFF; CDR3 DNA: TGTGCCACCAGCTCGTGGAGCGGGATAACCTACAATGAGCAGTTCTTC
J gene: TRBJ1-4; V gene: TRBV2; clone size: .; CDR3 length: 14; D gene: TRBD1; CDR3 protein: CASRTGGAGEKLFF; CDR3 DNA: TGTGCCAGCAGGACAGGGGGCGCGGGCGAAAAACTGTTTTTT
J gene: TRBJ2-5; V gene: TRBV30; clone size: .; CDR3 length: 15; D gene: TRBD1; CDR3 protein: CAWRIGGAYQETQYF; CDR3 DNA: TGTGCCTGGAGAATAGGGGGCGCTTATCAAGAGACCCAGTACTTC
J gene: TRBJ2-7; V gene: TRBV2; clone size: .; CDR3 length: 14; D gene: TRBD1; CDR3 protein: CASRAGTGPYEQYF; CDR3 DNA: TGTGCCAGCAGGGCCGGGACAGGGCCCTACGAGCAGTACTTC
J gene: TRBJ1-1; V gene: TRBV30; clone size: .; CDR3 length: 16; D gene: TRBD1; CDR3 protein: CAWSVQGGRLNTEAFF; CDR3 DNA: TGTGCCTGGAGTGTACAGGGGGGACGGTTGAACACTGAAGCTTTCTTT
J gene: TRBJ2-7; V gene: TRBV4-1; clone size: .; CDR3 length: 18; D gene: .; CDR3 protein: CASSQERAGGQGGYEQYF; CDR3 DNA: TGCGCCAGCAGCCAAGAAAGGGCCGGGGGGCAGGGTGGTTACGAGCAGTACTTC
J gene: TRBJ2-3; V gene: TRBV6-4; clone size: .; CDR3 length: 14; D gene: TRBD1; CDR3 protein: CASSVGTGRDTQYF; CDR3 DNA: TGTGCCAGCAGTGTCGGGACAGGGCGAGATACGCAGTATTTT
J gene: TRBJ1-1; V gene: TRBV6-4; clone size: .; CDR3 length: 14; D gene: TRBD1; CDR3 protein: CASRDRAPDTEAFF; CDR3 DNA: TGTGCCAGCAGAGACAGGGCCCCAGACACTGAAGCTTTCTTT
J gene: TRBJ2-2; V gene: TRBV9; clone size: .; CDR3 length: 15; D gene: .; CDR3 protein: CASSVGDSGTGELFF; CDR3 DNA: TGTGCCAGCAGCGTGGGTGACTCGGGCACCGGGGAGCTGTTTTTT
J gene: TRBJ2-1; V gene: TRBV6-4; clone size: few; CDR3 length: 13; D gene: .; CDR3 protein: CASSDGDYNEQFF; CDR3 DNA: TGTGCCAGCAGTGACGGGGACTACAATGAGCAGTTCTTC
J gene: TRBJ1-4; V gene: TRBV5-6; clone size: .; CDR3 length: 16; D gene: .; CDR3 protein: CASSLGSRSTNEKLFF; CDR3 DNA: TGTGCCAGCAGCTTGGGGTCCCGGTCAACTAATGAAAAACTGTTTTTT
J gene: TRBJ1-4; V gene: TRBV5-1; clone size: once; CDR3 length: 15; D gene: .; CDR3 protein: CASSLVGSPNEKLFF; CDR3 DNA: TGCGCCAGCAGCTTGGTGGGCAGCCCCAATGAAAAACTGTTTTTT
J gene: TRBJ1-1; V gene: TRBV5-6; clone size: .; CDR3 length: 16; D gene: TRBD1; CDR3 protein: CASSYPQGIGHTEAFF; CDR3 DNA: TGTGCCAGCAGCTACCCACAGGGGATCGGGCACACTGAAGCTTTCTTT
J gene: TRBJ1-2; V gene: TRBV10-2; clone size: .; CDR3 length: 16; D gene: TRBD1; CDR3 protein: CASSESIRQGVFGYTF; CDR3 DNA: TGCGCCAGCAGTGAGTCGATCCGACAGGGGGTTTTTGGCTACACCTTC
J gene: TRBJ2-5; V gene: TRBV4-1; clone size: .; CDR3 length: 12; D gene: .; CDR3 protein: CASSQGQETQYF; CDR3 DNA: TGCGCCAGCAGTCAGGGCCAAGAGACCCAGTACTTC
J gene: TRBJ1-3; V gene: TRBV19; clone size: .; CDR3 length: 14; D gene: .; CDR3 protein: CASRGTYSGNTIYF; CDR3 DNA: TGTGCCAGTAGGGGTACTTACTCTGGAAACACCATATATTTT
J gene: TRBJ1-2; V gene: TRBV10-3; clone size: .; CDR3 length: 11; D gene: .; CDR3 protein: CAISGIDGYTF; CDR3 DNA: TGTGCCATCAGTGGGATCGATGGCTACACCTTC
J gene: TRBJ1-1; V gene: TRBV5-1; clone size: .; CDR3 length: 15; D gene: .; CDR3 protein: CASSLVAGMNTEAFF; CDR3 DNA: TGCGCCAGCAGCTTGGTAGCAGGGATGAACACTGAAGCTTTCTTT
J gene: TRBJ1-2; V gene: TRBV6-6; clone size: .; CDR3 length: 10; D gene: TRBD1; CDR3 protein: CASGTGGYTF; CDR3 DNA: TGTGCCAGCGGGACAGGGGGCTACACCTTC
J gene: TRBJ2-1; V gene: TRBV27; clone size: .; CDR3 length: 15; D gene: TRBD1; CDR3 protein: CASSPDRESYNEQFF; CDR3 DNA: TGTGCCAGCAGTCCCGACAGGGAGTCCTACAATGAGCAGTTCTTC
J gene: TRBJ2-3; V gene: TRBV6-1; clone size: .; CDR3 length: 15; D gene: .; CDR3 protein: CASSEWGTSTDTQYF; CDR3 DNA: TGTGCCAGCAGTGAATGGGGGACTAGCACAGATACGCAGTATTTT
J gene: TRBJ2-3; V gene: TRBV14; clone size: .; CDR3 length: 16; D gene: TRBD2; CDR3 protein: CASSQDPSGGTDTQYF; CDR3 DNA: TGTGCCAGCAGCCAAGATCCTAGCGGAGGCACAGATACGCAGTATTTT
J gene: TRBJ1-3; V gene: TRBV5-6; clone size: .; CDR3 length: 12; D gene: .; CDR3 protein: CASSLWGETIYF; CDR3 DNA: TGTGCCAGCAGCTTGTGGGGGGAGACCATATATTTT